The sequence of this TCR beta chain was determined in a study of tumor-infiltrating lymphocytes in primary liver carcinoma. Study-wide context: The study enrolled male and female patients aged 30 to 69 years. Sequenced samples came back with roughly 3.65 to 7.5 million productive TCRbeta reads, and the counts looked alike across tissue types. The study's findings and limits: Top-250-clone fractions were significantly higher in tumors than in blood (p = 0.039). Only about 7-24% of top clones were detected in each of the five tumor regions.

Between the trimmed V and J ends, which lost 8 bases and 5 bases, there was a span of 9 bases. The CDR3 is made up of 11 amino acids. Looked up from germline, CDR1 is SNHLY and CDR2 is FYNNEI. TCR beta cDNA was reverse-transcribed from 500 to 550 ng of total RNA. The reaction used a constant-region primer and ProtoScript II reverse transcriptase. A slightly modified ARM-PCR protocol with three nested multiplex PCR rounds produced these TCR beta libraries. Use of TRBV1-TRBV30 forward primers with a C-beta reverse primer characterized the first two PCR rounds, which lasted about 11 cycles each. TCRdb reprocessed the multiplex PCR reads via MiXCR and lists one record per CDR3 protein. Here the sample spans about 74,000 distinct CDR3 sequences, over 60% being singletons. Of note for this clonotype: Its antigen is undetermined. Because it lacks the conserved phenylalanine or tryptophan at the end, this CDR3 is likely a read error.

Between about 17 and 34 mg of unsorted bulk tissue served as the source from which RNA and DNA were co-extracted. The V and J genes are TRBV2 and TRBJ2-5; D possibly corresponds to TRBD2 (5 bases). The receptor comes from a man in his forties with primary liver carcinoma and hepatitis B virus infection. Sequenced sample: liver tumor tissue from sampling region 4. The subset is: tumor region T4, right-lateral pole. The CDR3 sequence is CASAPGETQYS. DNA of the CDR3: TGTGCCAGCGCTCCGGGGGAGACCCAGTACTCC.